Following are 29 T cell receptor beta chains from one sample sequenced in a study of shared clonotypes between healthy human individuals (dated by TCRdb to about 2020). The method behind the library was the immunoSEQ multiplex PCR assay. TCRdb retrieved this table from immuneACCESS and kept in-frame rearrangements only. Not all clones are present; in checked studies, unresolved V genes account for under half, and no reason is known for the remainder. The sample includes around 940,000 clones, with around 80% observed a single time. The ten largest clonotypes hold about 1.5% of the sample. Sequencing input: memory CD4+ T cells sorted from blood. The sample's cell subset or site label is to be understood as: CD45RA-negative fraction. The receptors come from a man aged 18 to 30 in good health.

V gene TRBV30 combines with J gene TRBJ2-3, with D possibly being TRBD2 (6 bases). This CDR3 is 16 amino acids long. In germline, CDR1 is GTSNPN, CDR2 SVGIG (reference sequence). V was trimmed by 2 bases and J by 6 bases, leaving 21 bases between them. CDR3 DNA: TGTGCCTGGAGTCCATCTAAGACTAGTAGGGCGGATACGCAGTATTTT. It specifies CAWSPSKTSRADTQYF.

This chain links TRBV7-2 with TRBJ2-7; TRBD2 matches 7 bases. This CDR3 region has 14 residues. Germline assignment: CDR1 SGHTA and CDR2 FQGNSA. The J segment lost 5 bases and the V segment lost 2 bases, leaving 6 bases of the junction unmatched. The CDR3 loop reads CASSLSGGAHEQYF. The CDR3 DNA sequence: TGTGCCAGCAGCTTATCGGGAGGTGCCCACGAGCAGTACTTC.

This chain connects TRBV10-3 to TRBJ1-3; perhaps TRBD1 as D (6 bases). The germline V gene encodes CDR1 ENHRY and CDR2 SYGVKD. The V and J ends lost 10 bases and 0 bases respectively, with 13 bases between them. This CDR3 has 14 residues. The CDR3 DNA follows: TGTGCCACCTTTACAGGGAGCTCTGGAAACACCATATATTTT. Protein sequence: CATFTGSSGNTIYF.

The gene calls are TRBV27 and TRBJ2-6; tentative D call: TRBD1 (6 bases). There are 15 residues in the CDR3. V dropped 5 bases and J dropped 3 bases, with 11 bases sitting between them. In germline, CDR1 is MNHEY, CDR2 SMNVEV (reference sequence). The CDR3, as DNA: TGTGCCAGCAGTCCCAGGGGAGATGGGGCCAACGTCCTGACTTTC. Translating it yields CASSPRGDGANVLTF.

For this clone: This sample includes further DNA sequences coding for the same CDR3. The rearrangement joins TRBV2 to TRBJ2-5, with D possibly called TRBD1 or TRBD2 (5 bases each). Germline CDR1 reads SNHLY; CDR2 reads FYNNEI. The CDR3 is 14 amino acids. V dropped 0 bases and J dropped 2 bases, with 7 bases sitting between them. In nucleotides, the CDR3 is TGTGCCAGCAGTGAAGCTGGGGGACAAGAGACCCAGTACTTC. Protein sequence: CASSEAGGQETQYF.

Concerning this clone: At one boundary the junction diverges from the germline segment, which might be a read error. J is TRBJ1-2 and V is TRBV28, with 11 nucleotides matching TRBD1. Germline CDR1 MDHEN, CDR2 SYDVKM. This CDR3 is built from 13 residues. The CDR3 DNA reads as TGTGCCAGCAGACCAGGACAGGGGGCGCAGGCCGGCTTC. It codes for CASRPGQGAQAGF.

To note about this clone: Other DNA sequences from this sample encode an identical CDR3 as well. CDR3 region: CASSLPGNYGYTF. The CDR3 DNA reads TGCGCCAGCAGCTTGCCAGGGAACTATGGCTACACCTTC. The chain recombines TRBV5-1 with TRBJ1-2; D might be TRBD1 (5 bases). This CDR3 has 13 amino acids. From germline, CDR1 is SGHRS and CDR2 YFSETQ. The germline V and J ends were trimmed by 1 base and 2 bases, with 6 bases remaining between them.

The rearrangement uses TRBV7-2 and TRBJ2-1; 7 positions match TRBD1. The CDR3 has 14 residues. With 6 bases clipped from V and 9 bases from J, the junction kept 11 bases outside the gene matches. CDR1 SGHTA and CDR2 FQGNSA come from the germline V gene. DNA for the CDR3: TGTGCCAGCAGACAGACAGGGTTTGGCAGTGAGCAGTTCTTC. Its protein product is CASRQTGFGSEQFF.

The chain combines TRBV6-5 with TRBJ2-7; D is tentatively TRBD1 or TRBD2 (6 bases each). Germline V lookup: CDR1 MNHEY, CDR2 SVGAGI. The ends were cut back, 1 base at V and 0 bases at J, with 13 bases in the middle. This CDR3 is built from 16 residues. The DNA of the CDR3 is TGTGCCAGCAGTTACTTTTCGGGGGCGAGCTCCTACGAGCAGTACTTC. Translation: CASSYFSGASSYEQYF.

The chain links TRBV5-4 to TRBJ1-2, with a tentative D call TRBD1 (5 bases). Trimming removed 4 bases at V and 3 bases at J, with 16 bases between. CDR3 length equals 15 residues. The germline CDR1 and CDR2 sequences are SGHNT and YYREEE (reference sequence). Written as DNA, the CDR3 is TGTGCCAGCAGCCCCCGGAACGGGGCTGACTATGGCTACACCTTC. Translation gives CASSPRNGADYGYTF.

In DNA form, the CDR3 reads TGTGCCAGCATGGGTAGTATGGGCAATCAGCCCCAGCATTTT. Its protein product is CASMGSMGNQPQHF. The V call is TRBV6-1, the J call TRBJ1-5; no reliable D call. The ends were cut back, 7 bases at V and 2 bases at J, with 12 bases in the middle. The CDR3 spans 14 residues. Germline V gene data show CDR1 as MNHNS and CDR2 as SASEGT.

This chain connects TRBV10-1 to TRBJ1-5; D remains unclear. The CDR3 runs to 12 residues. In germline, CDR1 is WNHNN, CDR2 SYGVQD (reference sequence). V was pared by 3 bases and J by 1 base, with 1 base between. The CDR3 loop reads CASSESNQPQHF. DNA of the CDR3: TGCGCCAGCAGTGAAAGCAATCAGCCCCAGCATTTT.

This sequence joins TRBV2 and TRBJ1-2; D might be TRBD1 (6 bases). This CDR3 has 20 amino acids. Germline values: CDR1 SNHLY, CDR2 FYNNEI. The germline V and J ends were trimmed by 0 bases and 2 bases, with 25 bases remaining between them. Here the CDR3 reads CASSEALFGITGRRNYGYTF. The CDR3 region has the DNA TGTGCCAGCAGTGAAGCGCTTTTTGGGATTACAGGGAGGAGGAACTATGGCTACACCTTC. The whole variable domain, remainder taken from reference TRBV2 and TRBJ1-2, is EPEVTQTPSHQVTQMGQEVILRCVPISNHLYFYWYRQILGQKVEFLVSFYNNEISEKSEIFDDQFSVERPDGSNFTLKIRSTKLEDSAMYFCASSEALFGITGRRNYGYTFGSGTRLTVV.

Worth noting for this clone: This sample includes further DNA sequences coding for the same CDR3. The J gene is TRBJ2-3, the V gene TRBV5-1; D remains ambiguous. There are 13 residues in the CDR3. Germline V gene lookup returns CDR1 SGHRS and CDR2 YFSETQ. The V end was cut by 4 bases, the J end by 3 bases, with 9 bases between. The CDR3 DNA reads as TGCGCCAGCAGCCCCGGAACGACAGATACGCAGTATTTT. Protein sequence: CASSPGTTDTQYF.

On this clone: The sample holds other DNA sequences that translate to the same CDR3. This chain joins TRBV10-3 and TRBJ1-1, with D tentatively TRBD1 (6 bases). The V end was cut by 6 bases, the J end by 4 bases, with 6 bases between. The CDR3 contains 11 residues. From germline, CDR1 is ENHRY and CDR2 SYGVKD. The CDR3 protein is CAIRQGTEAFF. In DNA form, the CDR3 reads TGTGCCATCAGACAGGGCACTGAAGCTTTCTTT.

The chain recombines TRBV15 with TRBJ2-1; TRBD2 agrees at 12 bases. The V gene's germline CDR1 is LNHNV and CDR2 YYDKDF (reference sequence). V gave up 0 bases and J gave up 6 bases; unmatched junction bases: 3. The CDR3 totals 16 residues. The CDR3, as DNA: TGTGCCACCAGCAGAGAACGACTAGCGGGAGCCAATGAGCAGTTCTTC. As protein: CATSRERLAGANEQFF. The variable domain in full, completed from reference TRBV15 and TRBJ2-1, reads DAMVIQNPRYQVTQFGKPVTLSCSQTLNHNVMYWYQQKSSQAPKLLFHYYDKDFNNEADTPDNFQSRRPNTSFCFLDIRSPGLGDTAMYLCATSRERLAGANEQFFGPGTRLTVL.

This clone has a handful of counts. CDR3 in amino acids: CASSLWGPQAGYTF. CDR3 sequence (DNA): TGTGCCAGCAGCTTGTGGGGCCCCCAGGCTGGCTACACCTTC. The J gene is TRBJ1-2, the V gene TRBV5-5; tentative D call: TRBD1 (5 bases). Germline V gene data show CDR1 as SGHKS and CDR2 as YYEKEE (reference sequence). Trimming left V 1 base short and J 7 bases short, with 14 bases between. The CDR3 is 14 residues long.

V is TRBV6-1 and J is TRBJ1-5; D not certain. Germline V gene lookup returns CDR1 MNHNS and CDR2 SASEGT. The V end lost 0 bases, the J end lost 7 bases, and 10 bases lay between the germline ends. The CDR3 is made up of 14 amino acids. CDR3 protein: CASSEAQKGQPQHF. The CDR3 DNA reads TGTGCCAGCAGTGAAGCGCAGAAGGGACAGCCCCAGCATTTT.

This chain joins TRBV10-1 and TRBJ2-3, with 7 bases fitting TRBD2. Germline CDR1 WNHNN, CDR2 SYGVQD (reference sequence). V shed 0 bases, J shed 1 base, and the junction held 1 base outside the gene matches. The CDR3 is 15 amino acids. The CDR3 DNA follows: TGCGCCAGCAGTGAGTCAACTAGCGGCACAGATACGCAGTATTTT. Its translation is CASSESTSGTDTQYF.

This clone was recorded a few times. The chain employs TRBV19 and TRBJ1-2; 9 positions agree with TRBD1. This CDR3 is built from 15 residues. Germline V gene lookup returns CDR1 LNHDA and CDR2 SQIVND (reference sequence). The junction had 9 bases not matched to a gene; V was cut back by 2 bases and J by 8 bases. DNA for the CDR3: TGTGCCAGTAGTATAACCGGGACAGGGATTACCGGCTACACCTTC. Its translation: CASSITGTGITGYTF.

The V call is TRBV6-6, the J call TRBJ2-5; maybe TRBD1 (6 bases). With 6 bases removed from V and 7 bases from J, the gap between germline ends came to 18 bases. The CDR3 extends over 14 amino acids. Germline V CDR1 and CDR2: MNHNY, SVGAGI (reference sequence). Here the CDR3 reads CASRADQGFGTQYF. The CDR3 coding sequence is TGTGCCAGCAGAGCCGACCAGGGGTTCGGGACCCAGTACTTC.

This chain links TRBV11-2 with TRBJ1-3; 10 bases match TRBD1. The CDR3 is 15 amino acids. Germline V CDR1 and CDR2: SGHAT, FQNNGV. Germline trimming cut 5 bases from V and 3 bases from J; bases unmatched to any gene: 4. CDR3 sequence reads: CASSQRTGGGNTIYF. The CDR3 nucleotides are TGTGCCAGCAGCCAACGGACAGGGGGTGGAAACACCATATATTTT.

In this sample, this clone turned up a few times. V usage is TRBV28 and J usage is TRBJ1-2; D unclear. CDR3 length: 13 amino acids. V was trimmed by 4 bases and J by 4 bases, leaving 10 bases between them. Germline V gives CDR1 MDHEN, CDR2 SYDVKM. The CDR3 region is CASSSTPSYGYTF. CDR3 DNA sequence: TGTGCCAGCAGTTCTACACCATCCTATGGCTACACCTTC.

The chain couples TRBV5-1 to TRBJ2-2; TRBD2 matches at 7 bases. The CDR3 contains 15 residues. Germline V CDR1 and CDR2: SGHRS, YFSETQ. V shed 0 bases, J shed 10 bases, and the junction held 9 bases outside the gene matches. The CDR3 DNA is TGCGCCAGCAGCTTGGAAGTGGGAGGGTTCCCGGAGCTGTTTTTT. Its protein is CASSLEVGGFPELFF.

The gene calls are TRBV6-5 and TRBJ2-5; 8 nucleotides align to TRBD2. This CDR3 is built from 15 residues. Germline V CDR1 and CDR2: MNHEY, SVGAGI. V was clipped by 3 bases and J by 5 bases; unmatched bases: 8. CDR3 sequence reads: CASSYVERGRETQYF. CDR3 nucleotides: TGTGCCAGCAGTTATGTCGAGCGGGGGCGTGAGACCCAGTACTTC.

V is TRBV7-2 and J is TRBJ2-5; D may match TRBD1 or TRBD2 (5 bases each). Between the trimmed V and J ends, which lost 5 bases and 4 bases, there was a span of 11 bases. The V gene's germline CDR1 is SGHTA and CDR2 FQGNSA. There are 13 residues in the CDR3. The CDR3 loop is CASSKGRIETQYF. The CDR3 nucleotides read TGTGCCAGCAGCAAGGGACGGATAGAGACCCAGTACTTC.

Note on this clone: This same CDR3 is encoded by further DNA sequences in the sample. This rearrangement joins TRBV15 to TRBJ1-5; no clear D. V lost 0 bases to trimming and J lost 2 bases, with 8 bases between them. Germline V lookup: CDR1 LNHNV, CDR2 YYDKDF (reference sequence). There are 15 residues in the CDR3. The CDR3 region is CATSRDGRGNQPQHF. For the CDR3, the DNA is TGTGCCACCAGCAGAGACGGACGGGGCAATCAGCCCCAGCATTTT.

Only a few counts were recorded for this clone. Other nucleotide sequences from this sample produce the same CDR3. The chain links TRBV6-5 to TRBJ2-7; possible D gene TRBD1, 5 bases. The CDR3 totals 14 residues. Germline CDR1 reads MNHEY; CDR2 reads SVGAGI. V was cut by 2 bases and J by 2 bases, with 10 bases left in between. CDR3 sequence reads: CASSYGQGTYEQYF. The CDR3 region has the DNA TGTGCCAGCAGTTACGGGCAGGGTACCTACGAGCAGTACTTC.

This clone has a handful of counts. This rearrangement joins TRBV6-1 to TRBJ1-2, with D tentatively TRBD1 (5 bases). The V gene's germline CDR1 is MNHNS and CDR2 SASEGT. V was cut by 3 bases and J by 2 bases, with 7 bases left in between. This CDR3 region has 13 residues. The CDR3 loop is CASSDNRNYGYTF. Here the CDR3 DNA reads TGTGCCAGCAGTGACAACAGGAACTATGGCTACACCTTC.